This T cell receptor (beta chain) is from a study of blood T cell repertoires in COVID-19. Study in general: PBMCs, B-cell-depleted T cells, or T cells were the source of the cDNA or gDNA that made up the material.

Produced via immunoSEQ multiplex PCR; TCRdb's table is partial and in-frame only. The table lists around 210,000 clones, 70% to 90% of them singletons. The V gene lost 1 base and the J gene lost 3 bases, with 6 bases spanning the gap. Germline V gene sequence: CDR1 KGHDR, CDR2 SFDVKD. The CDR3 has 13 residues. The TCR was taken from a man between 45 and 60 years old with COVID-19, enrolled during active disease. Sample: peripheral blood. V is TRBV24-1 and J is TRBJ2-7; the D gene is possibly TRBD2 (5 bases). CDR3 residues: CATSDFGGYEQYF. CDR3 coding DNA: TGTGCCACCAGTGATTTCGGAGGCTACGAGCAGTACTTC.